This section outlines one T cell receptor (beta chain) sequence together with its context. V dropped 6 bases and J dropped 1; count of bases not matched to a gene: 7. Germline CDR1 and CDR2: SNHLY and FYNNEI. The CDR3 length is 15 residues. The data were obtained in a study of glioma-infiltrating T cells after dendritic cell vaccination. Turning to the study itself: Monocyte-derived dendritic cells, cultured seven days with IL-4 and GM-CSF, were pulsed with autologous tumor lysate.

The data were produced by immunoSEQ multiplex PCR, yet TCRdb's version contains in-frame clones alone and is incomplete. The sample contains about 73,000 clones, 82% of which appear only once. This TCR was sampled from a human donor with glioblastoma. This material consisted of blood, taken before dendritic cell vaccination. The V call is TRBV2, the J call TRBJ2-5; TRBD1 agrees at 8 bases. The CDR3 nucleotides are TGTGCCAGCAGCATTTGGACAGGGCCCCAAGAGACCCAGTACTTC. Amino acids: CASSIWTGPQETQYF.